Presented here are 18 T cell receptor beta chains from one specimen sequenced in a study of T cells in Graves' hyperthyroidism and ophthalmopathy. RNA transcripts served as the template for amplifying TCR beta CDR3 regions. HTBI primers drove first-round RT-PCR of the TCR CDR3. MiXCR was run by TCRdb on the multiplex PCR reads, yielding one entry per CDR3 protein. Of 750,000 to 900,000 distinct CDR3 sequences listed, 35% to 45% are singletons. What was sequenced was blood. The receptors come from a man younger than 35 with Graves' hyperthyroidism.

This clonotype was recorded a few times. The rearrangement uses TRBV7-3 and TRBJ2-5; tentatively, D is TRBD1 (5 bases). In germline, CDR1 is SGHTA, CDR2 FQGTGA. V lost 5 bases to trimming and J lost 5 bases, with 21 bases between them. This CDR3 has 16 residues. CDR3 region: CASSRSPDKQSETQYF. The CDR3 nucleotides read TGTGCCAGCAGCCGGAGCCCGGACAAGCAATCGGAGACCCAGTACTTC.

This clonotype has ten or more counts. The V call is TRBV7-9, the J call TRBJ1-5; D gene unclear. The V gene's germline CDR1 is SEHNR and CDR2 FQNEAQ (reference sequence). The CDR3 has 13 amino acids. V was shortened by 5 bases and J by 5 bases, with 10 bases between the two germline ends. The CDR3 region has the DNA TGTGCCAGCAGCCCACCCGACCATCAGCCCCAGCATTTT. Translation gives CASSPPDHQPQHF.

A note on this clonotype: A much more abundant neighbour one base away suggests this may be a read error. As the CDR3 is not closed by the conserved phenylalanine or tryptophan, this likely results from a read error. The chain is built from TRBV7-9 and TRBJ1-4; TRBD1 agrees at 7 bases. Germline V lookup: CDR1 SEHNR, CDR2 FQNEAQ (reference sequence). Losses at the gene ends were 5 bases for V and 4 bases for J; bases not matched to a gene: 4. This CDR3 has 14 residues. The CDR3 reads CASSRQGYNEKLFL. The CDR3 nucleotides read TGTGCCAGCAGCCGACAGGGCTATAATGAAAAACTGTTTCTT.

This clonotype was picked up many times. This rearrangement joins TRBV29-1 to TRBJ1-1; the D gene is possibly TRBD1 (5 bases). The germline CDR1 and CDR2 sequences are SQVTM and ANQGSEA. Trimming took 4 bases from V and 7 from J, leaving 13 bases between them. The CDR3 runs to 12 residues. CDR3 amino acids: CSVADTGLEAFF. In DNA form, the CDR3 reads TGCAGCGTTGCGGACACCGGACTTGAAGCTTTCTTT.

This clonotype was counted ten times or more. This rearrangement joins TRBV2 to TRBJ2-2; D remains unclear. The germline V and J ends were trimmed by 2 bases and 6 bases, with 1 base remaining between them. There are 11 residues in the CDR3. CDR1 is SNHLY, CDR2 FYNNEI, per germline. The CDR3 nucleotides are TGTGCCAGCAGTGAACCCGGGGAGCTGTTTTTT. Translating it yields CASSEPGELFF.

This clonotype was counted between two and nine times. The rearrangement joins TRBV12-3 or TRBV12-4 to TRBJ1-5, with D uncertain. Trimming left V 4 bases short and J 3 bases short, with 7 bases between. The CDR3 totals 13 residues. Written as DNA, the CDR3 is TGTGCCAGCAGTTCCAGGATCAATCAGCCCCAGCATTTT. It yields the protein CASSSRINQPQHF.

This clonotype was observed a few times. The chain has TRBV7-3 and TRBJ2-2, with no clear D. The CDR3 totals 13 residues. Germline V gene lookup returns CDR1 SGHTA and CDR2 FQGTGA. V lost 1 base, J lost 4 bases, and 4 bases lay in between. This CDR3 is CASSLKVTGELFF. The CDR3 DNA reads as TGTGCCAGCAGCTTAAAGGTCACCGGGGAGCTGTTTTTT.

The V gene is TRBV19, the J gene TRBJ1-5, with D unresolved. Between the trimmed V and J ends, which lost 3 bases and 1 base, there was a span of 10 bases. CDR3 length equals 15 residues. Germline lookup yields CDR1 LNHDA and CDR2 SQIVND (reference sequence). The CDR3 DNA reads TGTGCCAGTAGTATGTTAGGCGCCAGCAATCAGCCCCAGCATTTT. Its translation is CASSMLGASNQPQHF. Full variable domain (outside the CDR3, taken from reference TRBV19 and TRBJ1-5): DGGITQSPKYLFRKEGQNVTLSCEQNLNHDAMYWYRQDPGQGLRLIYYSQIVNDFQKGDIAEGYSVSREKKESFPLTVTSAQKNPTAFYLCASSMLGASNQPQHFGDGTRLSIL.

J is TRBJ1-3 and V is TRBV14, with no clear D. This CDR3 is 16 amino acids long. Germline V CDR1 and CDR2: SGHDN, FVKESK. Trimming pared 1 base from V and 0 bases from J, leaving 10 bases between. The CDR3 bases are TGTGCCAGCAGCCAAGGCCGGGCGGGCTCTGGAAACACCATATATTTT. This codes for CASSQGRAGSGNTIYF.

This clonotype showed up just a few times. V is TRBV25-1 and J is TRBJ1-6; D is ambiguous. Trimming removed 5 bases at V and 0 bases at J, with 5 bases between. CDR1 and CDR2 from the germline V gene are MGHDK and SYGVNS. The CDR3 contains 14 residues. The CDR3 is CASSISSYNSPLHF. The DNA of the CDR3 is TGTGCCAGCAGTATTAGCTCCTATAATTCACCCCTCCACTTT.

This sequence joins TRBV2 and TRBJ2-2; 7 bases are a match to TRBD1. CDR3 length: 17 amino acids. Germline assignment: CDR1 SNHLY and CDR2 FYNNEI. The V and J ends lost 3 bases and 4 bases, in that order; junction bases with no gene match: 11. The CDR3 spells CASSEKRQGIPTGELFF. CDR3 bases: TGTGCCAGCAGTGAGAAGAGACAGGGTATCCCCACCGGGGAGCTGTTTTTT.

This sequence joins TRBV7-2 and TRBJ2-7; D possibly corresponds to TRBD2 (6 bases). CDR1 and CDR2 (germline): SGHTA, FQGNSA. V was pared by 4 bases and J by 7 bases, with 14 bases between. The CDR3 has 13 amino acids. The CDR3 loop is CASSSRSGEEQYF. CDR3 in DNA: TGTGCCAGCAGCTCCCGCTCGGGGGAAGAGCAGTACTTC. The whole variable domain, remainder taken from reference TRBV7-2 and TRBJ2-7, is GAGVSQSPSNKVTEKGKDVELRCDPISGHTALYWYRQSLGQGLEFLIYFQGNSAPDKSGLPSDRFSAERTGGSVSTLTIQRTQQEDSAVYLCASSSRSGEEQYFGPGTRLTVT.

Many counts were recorded for this clonotype. The genes are TRBV25-1 and TRBJ1-5; D is possibly TRBD1 (5 bases). The CDR3 loop spans 14 amino acids. Germline CDR1 is MGHDK and CDR2 is SYGVNS. Trimming removed 0 bases from V and 9 bases from J, with 12 bases in between. The CDR3 DNA reads as TGTGCCAGCAGTGAATACAGGGAGGCGTTGCCCCAGCATTTT. It specifies CASSEYREALPQHF.

The chain is built from TRBV11-1 and TRBJ1-2; 7 bases map to TRBD1. The ends lost 0 bases at V and 4 bases at J; junction bases unmatched: 14. This CDR3 spans 18 amino acids. Germline CDR1 reads SGHAT; CDR2 reads FQDESV (reference sequence). The CDR3 spells CASSLAETGKTHFYGYTF. The CDR3 nucleotides are TGTGCCAGCAGCTTAGCGGAGACAGGGAAAACCCATTTCTATGGCTACACCTTC.

The chain couples TRBV10-3 to TRBJ1-1; D gene unclear. This CDR3 has 13 amino acids. Trimming took 3 bases from V and 4 from J, leaving 9 bases between them. The V gene's germline CDR1 is ENHRY and CDR2 SYGVKD. The CDR3 nucleotides are TGTGCCATCAGTGACCCGGGTGGCACTGAAGCTTTCTTT. Translated: CAISDPGGTEAFF.

This clonotype was observed a few times. V is TRBV7-2 and J is TRBJ1-1, with D unclear. Germline-derived CDR1 and CDR2 are SGHTA and FQGNSA. Trimming left V 4 bases short and J 4 bases short, with 16 bases between. This CDR3 region has 15 residues. CDR3 in DNA: TGTGCCAGCAGCTCGTCGCCTCAGTTCTCCACTGAAGCTTTCTTT. Its translation is CASSSSPQFSTEAFF.

This clonotype was recorded a few times. The rearrangement uses TRBV20-1 and TRBJ1-1; a possible D gene is TRBD1 (5 bases). The CDR3 loop spans 16 amino acids. Germline V CDR1 and CDR2: DFQATT, SNEGSKA (reference sequence). Trimming pared 0 bases from V and 5 bases from J, leaving 19 bases between. DNA of the CDR3: TGCAGTGCTAGAGATTATTCCCCCGTGGGGCGGACTGAAGCTTTCTTT. The encoded protein is CSARDYSPVGRTEAFF.

This clonotype was detected many times. This chain connects TRBV7-8 to TRBJ1-6, with a weak D call TRBD1 (6 bases). CDR3 length: 15 residues. The V gene's germline CDR1 is SGHVS and CDR2 FQNEAQ. V dropped 1 base and J dropped 7 bases, with 11 bases sitting between them. The CDR3 loop is CASSLEGTPNSPLHF. The CDR3 nucleotides read TGTGCCAGCAGCTTAGAGGGGACACCCAATTCACCCCTCCACTTT.